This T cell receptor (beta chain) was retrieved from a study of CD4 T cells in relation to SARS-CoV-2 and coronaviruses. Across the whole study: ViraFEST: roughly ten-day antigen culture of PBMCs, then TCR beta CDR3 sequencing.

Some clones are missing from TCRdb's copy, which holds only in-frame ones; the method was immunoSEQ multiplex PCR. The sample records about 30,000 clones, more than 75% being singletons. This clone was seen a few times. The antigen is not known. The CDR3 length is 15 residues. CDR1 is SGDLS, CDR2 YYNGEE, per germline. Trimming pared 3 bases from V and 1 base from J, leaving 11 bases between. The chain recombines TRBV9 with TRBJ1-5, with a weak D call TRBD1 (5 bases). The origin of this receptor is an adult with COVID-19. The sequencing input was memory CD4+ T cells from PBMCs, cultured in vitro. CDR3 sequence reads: CASSGGRESNQPQHF. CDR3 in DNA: TGTGCCAGCAGCGGGGGCAGGGAGAGCAATCAGCCCCAGCATTTT.